Listed below are T cell receptor beta chains from one sample, sequenced in a study of blood T cell repertoires in COVID-19. Clones were sequenced by immunoSEQ multiplex PCR, and TCRdb holds only the in-frame ones, with some missing. Of about 400,000 clones in the sample, more than 75% were seen once. Specimen: PBMCs or T cells enriched from blood (not recorded which). The origin of the receptors is a man in his forties in a cohort exposed to, infected with or recovered from COVID-19 (not recorded which). Each CDR3 is given with its conserved first and last residue. D genes are given only for firm matches. Size is stated for part of the rows, as once, few or many counts, or as a class when the clone is expanded.

J gene,V gene,clone size,D gene,CDR3 DNA,CDR3 protein
TRBJ1-2,TRBV6-1,few,.,TGTGCCAGCAGTGAACAGGGGTATGGCTACACCTTC,CASSEQGYGYTF
TRBJ1-3,TRBV2,.,.,TGTGCCAGCAGTGGCGGGTACGCGGGAAACACCATATATTTT,CASSGGYAGNTIYF
TRBJ2-3,TRBV5-8,.,TRBD2,TGTGCCAGCAGCTTAGTACTAGCGGGACCCACAGATACGCAGTATTTT,CASSLVLAGPTDTQYF
TRBJ1-6,TRBV6-5,.,.,TGTGCCAGCAGGAGATTTATCTTTAATTCACCCCTCCACTTT,CASRRFIFNSPLHF
TRBJ2-1,TRBV27,.,TRBD2,TGTGCCAGCAGTCGTTGGACTAGCGGGAGGGAACCCTACAATGAGCAGTTCTTC,CASSRWTSGREPYNEQFF
TRBJ2-1,TRBV5-5,.,.,TGTGCCAGCAGCTTGGAGGGGCATGAGCAGTTCTTC,CASSLEGHEQFF
TRBJ1-4,TRBV5-1,once,TRBD1,TGCGCCAGCGGATCCGGGACAGGGTATGAAAAACTGTTTTTT,CASGSGTGYEKLFF
TRBJ1-2,TRBV29-1,.,.,TGCAGCGTTGAATTAGAACGGGGGATCGCCTATGGCTACACCTTC,CSVELERGIAYGYTF
TRBJ1-5,TRBV28,.,.,TGTGCCAGCGTTTCAGGGAATGATCAGCCCCAGCATTTT,CASVSGNDQPQHF
TRBJ2-3,TRBV18,.,TRBD2,TGTGCCAGCTCACCACCCCTAGCGGGCACAGATACGCAGTATTTT,CASSPPLAGTDTQYF
TRBJ2-1,TRBV2,.,TRBD1,TGTGCCAGCCGGGGACAGATAAATGAGCAGTTCTTC,CASRGQINEQFF
TRBJ1-1,TRBV6-5,.,TRBD1,TGTGCCAGCAGGGACAGGTTGAACACTGAAGCTTTCTTT,CASRDRLNTEAFF
TRBJ2-1,TRBV28,.,TRBD2,TGTGCCAGCAGTCCTCCTACTAGCGGGAGATGGAATGAGCAGTTCTTC,CASSPPTSGRWNEQFF
TRBJ2-7,TRBV5-1,.,TRBD2,TGCGCCAGCAGCTTGGAAGCGGGAGTACGGTACGAGCAGTACTTC,CASSLEAGVRYEQYF
TRBJ1-2,TRBV9,once,.,TGTGCCAGCAGCCTCAACTATGGCTACACCTTC,CASSLNYGYTF
TRBJ2-7,TRBV4-2,.,TRBD1,TGTGCCAGCAGCCACGACAGGGGATACGAGCAGTACTTC,CASSHDRGYEQYF
TRBJ2-2,TRBV12-2,.,.,TGTGCAACCTCGGGTTGGAGGCCTCCCAGGAACACCGGGGAGCTGTTTTTT,CATSGWRPPRNTGELFF
TRBJ2-7,TRBV3-1/TRBV3-2,.,TRBD2,TGTGCCAGCAGCCAAGATCCCGGGACTAGGAACTACGAGCAGTACTTC,CASSQDPGTRNYEQYF
TRBJ2-4,TRBV30,.,TRBD2,TGTGCCTGGAGTGCGGTAGCGGGGCTAGCCAAAAACATTCAGTACTTC,CAWSAVAGLAKNIQYF
TRBJ1-2,TRBV6-5,.,.,TGTGCCAGCAGCCAAAATACCCCAGGGCCCGGCTACACCTTC,CASSQNTPGPGYTF
TRBJ2-3,TRBV10-1,.,TRBD2,TGCGCCAGCACCTCCGGACTAGCAGACACAGATACGCAGTATTTT,CASTSGLADTDTQYF
TRBJ2-7,TRBV5-8,.,TRBD1,TGTGCCAGCTCAGGACAGGGGGCGCGGATATACGAGCAGTACTTC,CASSGQGARIYEQYF
TRBJ2-7,TRBV5-4,.,TRBD2,TGTGCCAGCAGCCCTCGGGGCGGGAGAGAAGAGCAGTACTTC,CASSPRGGREEQYF
TRBJ2-7,TRBV5-1,.,TRBD1,TGCGCCAGCAGCTTACAGGGGGGTTCCTACGAGCAGTACTTC,CASSLQGGSYEQYF
TRBJ2-6,TRBV2,once,TRBD1,TGTGCCAGCAGTCCAGGGGGCCTGGGGGCCAACGTCCTGACTTTC,CASSPGGLGANVLTF
TRBJ1-2,TRBV21-1,.,.,TGTGCCAGCAGCAATCACAGGGGCAGGGGCTATGGCTACACCTTC,CASSNHRGRGYGYTF
TRBJ2-5,TRBV15,.,TRBD1,TGTGCCACCAGCAGTGGGACAGCCTTCCAAGAGACCCAGTACTTC,CATSSGTAFQETQYF
TRBJ1-3,TRBV5-1,.,.,TGCGCCAGCAGCCCTTCGGGGGAGAGCTCTGGAAACACCATATATTTT,CASSPSGESSGNTIYF
TRBJ2-1,TRBV6-5,.,.,TGTGCCAGCAGTTACGAGGCGCCCTCCTACAATGAGCAGTTCTTC,CASSYEAPSYNEQFF
TRBJ2-7,TRBV3-1/TRBV3-2,.,.,TGTGCCAGCAGCCAATTGTCAGGCGAGCAGTACTTC,CASSQLSGEQYF
TRBJ2-7,TRBV15,.,TRBD1,TGTGCCACCAGCGGTTACGACAGGGGGGACTACGAGCAGTACTTC,CATSGYDRGDYEQYF
TRBJ1-3,TRBV29-1,.,.,TGCAGCGTTGCCAGGGACTCTGGAAACACCATATATTTT,CSVARDSGNTIYF
TRBJ1-1,TRBV7-2,.,.,TGTGCCAGCAGCTTAGGAGGGAGGGAAAAGGCTTTCTTT,CASSLGGREKAFF